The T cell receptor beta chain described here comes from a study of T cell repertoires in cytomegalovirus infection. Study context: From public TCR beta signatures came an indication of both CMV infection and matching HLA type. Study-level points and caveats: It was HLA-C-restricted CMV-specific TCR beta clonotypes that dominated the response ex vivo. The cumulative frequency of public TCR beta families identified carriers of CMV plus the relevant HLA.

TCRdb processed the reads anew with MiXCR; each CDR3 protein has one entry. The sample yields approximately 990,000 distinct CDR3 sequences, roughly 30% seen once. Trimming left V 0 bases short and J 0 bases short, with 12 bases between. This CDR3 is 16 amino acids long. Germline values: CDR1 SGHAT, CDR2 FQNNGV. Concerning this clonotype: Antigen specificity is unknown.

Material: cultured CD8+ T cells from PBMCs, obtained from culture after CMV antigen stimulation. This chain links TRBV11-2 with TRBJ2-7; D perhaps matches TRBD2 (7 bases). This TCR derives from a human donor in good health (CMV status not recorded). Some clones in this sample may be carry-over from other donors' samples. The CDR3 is CASSLEGGGASYEQYF. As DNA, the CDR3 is TGTGCCAGCAGCTTAGAAGGGGGGGGCGCCTCCTACGAGCAGTACTTC.